This T cell receptor (beta chain) was recovered during a study of T cell responses to AZD1222 COVID-19 vaccine. V shed 6 bases, J shed 6 bases, and the junction held 4 bases outside the gene matches. Germline V gene sequence: CDR1 KGHDR, CDR2 SFDVKD. CDR3 length: 13 amino acids. With regard to this clone: Its antigen is as yet unknown.

TCRdb's table, derived via immunoSEQ multiplex PCR, lists solely in-frame clones and lacks some. The sample contains under 150,000 clones, 91% of which appear only once. Study-level points and caveats: A rise in Spike-specific TCR breadth and depth followed two AZD1222 doses.

The sequence derives from an adult in good health. The sample in question was peripheral blood, obtained on day 0 of AZD1222 vaccination. The rearrangement joins TRBV24-1 to TRBJ2-3; 8 bases align to TRBD1. In DNA form, the CDR3 reads TGTGCCACCAGTCCCGACAGGGGTGATACGCAGTATTTT. It is translated as CATSPDRGDTQYF.